One and the same sample provided the 21 T cell receptor beta chains below, sequenced in a study of blood T cell repertoires in COVID-19. TCRdb's table, derived via immunoSEQ multiplex PCR, lists solely in-frame clones and lacks some. Of about 250,000 clones listed, 84% are singletons. The sample consisted of peripheral blood. All receptors derive from a person aged 70 to 85 with COVID-19, enrolled during active disease.

This clone appeared a single time. The chain combines TRBV6-5 with TRBJ1-3, with 10 bases identical to TRBD1. Germline lookup yields CDR1 MNHEY and CDR2 SVGAGI. The CDR3 spans 13 residues. CDR3 in amino acids: CKTGGHSGNTIYF. The DNA of the CDR3 is TGTAAGACAGGGGGCCACTCTGGAAACACCATATATTTT.

The rearrangement uses TRBV10-3 and TRBJ1-4, with D maybe TRBD1 (5 bases). This CDR3 is 18 amino acids long. With 0 bases removed from V and 6 bases from J, the gap between germline ends came to 20 bases. CDR1 is ENHRY and CDR2 is SYGVKD in the germline V gene. The CDR3 region is CAISESNTWGDVDEKLFF. The CDR3 DNA sequence: TGTGCCATCAGTGAGTCGAATACATGGGGGGACGTCGATGAAAAACTGTTTTTT.

This chain joins TRBV6-5 and TRBJ2-7; 9 nucleotides align to TRBD2. Germline CDR1 is MNHEY and CDR2 is SVGAGI. CDR3 length: 14 amino acids. V dropped 2 bases and J dropped 7; count of bases not matched to a gene: 6. CDR3 loop: CASSYRRGGKEQYF. The CDR3 nucleotides are TGTGCCAGCAGTTACCGGCGGGGGGGAAAGGAGCAGTACTTC.

This clone was seen only a few times. The J gene is TRBJ1-2, the V gene TRBV7-2; D gene unclear. V was cut by 5 bases and J by 4 bases, with 8 bases left in between. The V gene's germline CDR1 is SGHTA and CDR2 FQGNSA. This CDR3 region has 12 residues. As DNA, the CDR3 is TGTGCCAGCAGCCAGGTCTCCTATGGCTACACCTTC. It translates to CASSQVSYGYTF.

This sequence joins TRBV5-8 and TRBJ2-1; 8 bases match TRBD2. V was clipped by 4 bases and J by 3 bases; unmatched bases: 6. The CDR3 has 15 residues. The germline gives CDR1 SGHTS, CDR2 YDEGEE. CDR3 nucleotides: TGTGCCAGCAGCGCGTGGGCGGGAGGCTACAATGAGCAGTTCTTC. Protein product: CASSAWAGGYNEQFF.

V and J are TRBV4-1 and TRBJ2-3, with D tentatively TRBD2 (6 bases). Looked up from germline, CDR1 is MGHRA and CDR2 is YSYEKL. V was cut by 4 bases and J by 1 base, with 9 bases left in between. This CDR3 region has 14 residues. The CDR3 DNA follows: TGCGCCAGCAGCCTTGGGGAGGGCACAGATACGCAGTATTTT. This sequence encodes CASSLGEGTDTQYF.

The chain links TRBV19 to TRBJ2-7; 7 nucleotides match TRBD1. CDR1 and CDR2 from the germline V gene are LNHDA and SQIVND (reference sequence). Germline trimming cut 1 base from V and 4 bases from J; bases unmatched to any gene: 4. The CDR3 covers 14 residues. CDR3 in amino acids: CASSIGQGMYEQYF. CDR3 DNA sequence: TGTGCCAGTAGTATAGGACAGGGTATGTACGAGCAGTACTTC.

This chain links TRBV3-1 (or the pseudogene TRBV3-2) with TRBJ2-7; no clear D gene. V shed 3 bases and J shed 4 bases, with 10 bases lying between them. This CDR3 is 13 amino acids long. Per the germline V gene, CDR1 is LGHDT and CDR2 is YNNKEL (reference sequence). The CDR3 DNA reads as TGTGCCAGCAGCCATCAAAACTCTTACGAGCAGTACTTC. Its translation: CASSHQNSYEQYF.

This clone appeared a few times. The CDR3 loop reads CASSFGGSWGGNNSPLHF. As DNA, the CDR3 is TGTGCCAGCAGTTTTGGCGGTTCATGGGGGGGCAATAATTCACCCCTCCACTTT. The rearrangement joins TRBV28 to TRBJ1-6, with a possible D match to TRBD1 (6 bases). V lost 3 bases to trimming and J lost 5 bases, with 20 bases between them. This CDR3 contains 18 residues. Germline CDR1 MDHEN, CDR2 SYDVKM.

In the case of this clone: One end of the junction is discordant with germline, which a read error may explain. This chain uses TRBV20-1 with TRBJ2-1; 7 nucleotides align to TRBD2. CDR1 DFQATT and CDR2 SNEGSKA come from the germline V gene (reference sequence). The CDR3 has 10 amino acids. CDR3 in amino acids: CSAGGSRGVF. CDR3 DNA sequence: TGCAGTGCGGGGGGGTCCCGAGGGGTCTTC.

The chain uses TRBV4-1 and TRBJ2-1; a weak D match, TRBD2 (6 bases). The CDR3 is 13 amino acids. Germline V gene data show CDR1 as MGHRA and CDR2 as YSYEKL. V dropped 1 base and J dropped 8 bases, with 9 bases sitting between them. The CDR3 bases are TGCGCCAGCAGCCAAGTCGGGGGTGATGAGCAGTTCTTC. It yields the protein CASSQVGGDEQFF.

The chain combines TRBV12-5 with TRBJ1-2; 7 nucleotides match TRBD1. This CDR3 comprises 12 residues. Germline V lookup: CDR1 LGHNT, CDR2 FRNRAP. V shed 5 bases and J 6 bases; nucleotides not matched to a gene: 3. The CDR3 protein is CASGKGTDGYTF. CDR3 DNA sequence: TGTGCTAGTGGTAAAGGGACAGATGGCTACACCTTC.

The V and J genes are TRBV5-1 and TRBJ2-2; D possibly corresponds to TRBD1 (6 bases). This CDR3 is 13 amino acids long. Germline V CDR1 and CDR2: SGHRS, YFSETQ. V gave up 0 bases and J gave up 7 bases, with 7 bases separating them. CDR3 protein: CASSLAGVGELFF. DNA of the CDR3: TGCGCCAGCAGCTTGGCAGGGGTCGGGGAGCTGTTTTTT.

This clone was counted a single time. The chain links TRBV19 to TRBJ1-5, with a tentative D call TRBD1 (5 bases). CDR1 is LNHDA and CDR2 is SQIVND in the germline V gene (reference sequence). The CDR3 runs to 16 residues. The V gene lost 1 base and the J gene lost 1 base, with 11 bases spanning the gap. CDR3 in amino acids: CASSIGARASNQPQHF. Here the CDR3 DNA reads TGTGCCAGTAGTATAGGTGCCAGGGCGAGCAATCAGCCCCAGCATTTT.

This clone was found a few times. The chain is built from TRBV21-1 and TRBJ1-5. TRBV21-1 is a known pseudogene. The length of the CDR3 is 16 residues. DNA of the CDR3: TGTGCCAGCAGCAAAGATGAGGACGGGAACAATCAGCCCCAGCATTTT. Translation gives CASSKDEDGNNQPQHF.

A few counts support this clone. This sequence joins TRBV13 and TRBJ1-4; D is uncertain. Germline assignment: CDR1 PRHDT and CDR2 FYEKMQ (reference sequence). The CDR3 is 14 amino acids. Trimming stripped 5 bases from V and 2 bases from J, with 9 bases between. Written as DNA, the CDR3 is TGTGCCAGCAGCGAGACAATGACTAATGAAAAACTGTTTTTT. This encodes CASSETMTNEKLFF.

This sequence joins TRBV3-1 (or the pseudogene TRBV3-2) and TRBJ2-4; TRBD1 aligns across 7 bases. V lost 4 bases to trimming and J lost 4 bases; unmatched junction nucleotides: 4. Looked up from germline, CDR1 is LGHDT and CDR2 is YNNKEL (reference sequence). The CDR3 has 14 amino acids. CDR3 in amino acids: CASSLGDSKNIQYF. The CDR3 region has the DNA TGTGCCAGCAGCCTTGGGGACAGTAAAAACATTCAGTACTTC.

This chain connects TRBV5-4 to TRBJ2-7; D not resolved. Per germline, CDR1 SGHNT and CDR2 YYREEE (reference sequence). The CDR3 totals 15 residues. Trimming removed 0 bases at V and 3 bases at J, with 13 bases between. CDR3 sequence: CASSLGDSQSYEQYF. In nucleotides, the CDR3 is TGTGCCAGCAGCTTGGGTGATAGCCAGAGCTACGAGCAGTACTTC.

This rearrangement joins TRBV7-2 to TRBJ1-6, with 7 nucleotides matching TRBD1. Trimming cost V 1 base and J 7 bases; bases outside gene matches: 10. Germline V gives CDR1 SGHTA, CDR2 FQGNSA. The length of the CDR3 is 17 residues. In nucleotides, the CDR3 is TGTGCCAGCAGCTTAGTTTTAGGGGGCGCGGGGAATTCACCCCTCCACTTT. Encoded protein: CASSLVLGGAGNSPLHF.

The V and J genes are TRBV6-5 and TRBJ2-7; TRBD1 matches at 10 bases. With V trimmed by 6 bases and J by 7 bases, 6 bases remained unmatched. This CDR3 comprises 13 residues. Germline CDR1 reads MNHEY; CDR2 reads SVGAGI. The CDR3 here is CASSPDRGGEQYF. The CDR3 coding sequence is TGTGCCAGCAGCCCGGACAGGGGGGGGGAGCAGTACTTC.

The chain uses TRBV4-2 and TRBJ1-6; the match to TRBD1 covers 9 bases. The CDR3 extends over 14 amino acids. The germline gives CDR1 LGHNA, CDR2 YNFKEQ. V shed 3 bases and J 10 bases; nucleotides not matched to a gene: 4. The CDR3 sequence is CASSQGDRDSPLHF. The DNA for the CDR3 is TGTGCCAGCAGCCAGGGGGACAGGGACTCACCCCTCCACTTT.